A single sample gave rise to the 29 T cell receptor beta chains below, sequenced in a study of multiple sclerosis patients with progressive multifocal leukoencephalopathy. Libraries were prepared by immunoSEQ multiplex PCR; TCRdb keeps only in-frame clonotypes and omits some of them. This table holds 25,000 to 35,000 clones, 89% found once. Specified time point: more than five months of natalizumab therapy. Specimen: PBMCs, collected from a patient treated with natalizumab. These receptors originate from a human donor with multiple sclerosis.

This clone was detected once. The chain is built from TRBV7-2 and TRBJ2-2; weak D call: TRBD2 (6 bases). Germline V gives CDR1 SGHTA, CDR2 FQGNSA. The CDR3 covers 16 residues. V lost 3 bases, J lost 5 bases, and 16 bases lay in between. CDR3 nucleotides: TGTGCCAGCAGCTTCTTCGCGGGATTGGGGACCGGGGAGCTGTTTTTT. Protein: CASSFFAGLGTGELFF.

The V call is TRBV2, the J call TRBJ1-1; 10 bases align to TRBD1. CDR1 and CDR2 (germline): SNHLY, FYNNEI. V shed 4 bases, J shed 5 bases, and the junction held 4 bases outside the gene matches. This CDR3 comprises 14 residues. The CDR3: CASSVDRGNTEAFF. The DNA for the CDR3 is TGTGCCAGCAGTGTGGACAGGGGGAATACTGAAGCTTTCTTT.

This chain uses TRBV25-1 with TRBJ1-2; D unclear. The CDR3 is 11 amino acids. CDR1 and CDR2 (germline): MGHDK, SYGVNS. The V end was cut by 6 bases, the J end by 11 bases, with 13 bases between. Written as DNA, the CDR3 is TGTGCCAGCAGGACGGGCACTGAATACACCTTC. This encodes CASRTGTEYTF.

Written as DNA, the CDR3 is TGTGCCCTGGACAGGGGGTTCTACGAGCAGTACTTC. It encodes CALDRGFYEQYF. The chain recombines TRBV30 with TRBJ2-7, with 10 bases fitting TRBD1. This CDR3 contains 12 residues. V was pared by 8 bases and J by 3 bases, with 4 bases of the junction left unmatched. Germline-derived CDR1 and CDR2 are GTSNPN and SVGIG (reference sequence).

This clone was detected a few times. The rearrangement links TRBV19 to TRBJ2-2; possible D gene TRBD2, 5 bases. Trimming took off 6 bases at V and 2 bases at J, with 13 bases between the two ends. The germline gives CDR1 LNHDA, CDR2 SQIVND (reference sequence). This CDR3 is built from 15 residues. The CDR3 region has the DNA TGTGCCAGTAGCATAAGAGGAGGAAACACCGGGGAGCTGTTTTTT. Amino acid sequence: CASSIRGGNTGELFF.

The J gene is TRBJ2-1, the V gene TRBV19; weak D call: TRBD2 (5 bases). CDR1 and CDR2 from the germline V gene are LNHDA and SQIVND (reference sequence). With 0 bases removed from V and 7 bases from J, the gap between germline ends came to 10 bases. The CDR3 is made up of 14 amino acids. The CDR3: CASSIDSRGNEQFF. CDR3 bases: TGTGCCAGTAGTATAGATTCTCGGGGAAATGAGCAGTTCTTC.

This CDR3 is CSVEEGRGYEQYF. Written as DNA, the CDR3 is TGCAGCGTTGAAGAGGGTAGAGGCTACGAGCAGTACTTC. The chain couples TRBV29-1 to TRBJ2-7, with D unclear. The CDR3 covers 13 residues. Trimming shortened V by 0 bases and J by 3 bases, and 9 bases separated the two germline ends. Germline CDR1 reads SQVTM; CDR2 reads ANQGSEA.

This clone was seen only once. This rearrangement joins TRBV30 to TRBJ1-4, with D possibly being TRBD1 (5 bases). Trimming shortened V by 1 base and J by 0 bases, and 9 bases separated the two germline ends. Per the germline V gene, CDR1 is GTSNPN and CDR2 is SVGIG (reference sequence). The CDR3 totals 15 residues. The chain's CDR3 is CAWSAGGSTNEKLFF. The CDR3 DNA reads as TGTGCCTGGAGTGCGGGGGGGTCAACTAATGAAAAACTGTTTTTT.

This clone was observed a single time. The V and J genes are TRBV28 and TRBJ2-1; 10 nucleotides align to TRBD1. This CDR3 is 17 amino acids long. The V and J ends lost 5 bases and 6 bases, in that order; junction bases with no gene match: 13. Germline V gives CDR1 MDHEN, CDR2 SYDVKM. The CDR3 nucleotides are TGTGCCAGCAGTGGCCGGGACAGGGGACTACTGGGCAATGAGCAGTTCTTC. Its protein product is CASSGRDRGLLGNEQFF.

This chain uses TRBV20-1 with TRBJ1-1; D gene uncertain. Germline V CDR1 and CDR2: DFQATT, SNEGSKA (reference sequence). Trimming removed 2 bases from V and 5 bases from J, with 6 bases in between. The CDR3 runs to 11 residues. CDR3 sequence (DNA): TGCAGTGCTAGATCGGGAACTGAAGCTTTCTTT. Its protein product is CSARSGTEAFF.

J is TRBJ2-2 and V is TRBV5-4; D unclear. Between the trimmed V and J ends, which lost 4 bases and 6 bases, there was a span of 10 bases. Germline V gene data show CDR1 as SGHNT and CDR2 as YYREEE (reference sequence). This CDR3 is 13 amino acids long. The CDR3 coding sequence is TGTGCCAGCAGCCGCGTGGTCGCCGGGGAGCTGTTTTTT. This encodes CASSRVVAGELFF.

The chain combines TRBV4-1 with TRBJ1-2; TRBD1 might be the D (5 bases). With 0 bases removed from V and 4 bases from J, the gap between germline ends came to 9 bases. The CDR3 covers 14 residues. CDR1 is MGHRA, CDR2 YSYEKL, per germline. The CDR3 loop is CASSQESQVYGYTF. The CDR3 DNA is TGCGCCAGCAGCCAAGAATCACAGGTCTATGGCTACACCTTC.

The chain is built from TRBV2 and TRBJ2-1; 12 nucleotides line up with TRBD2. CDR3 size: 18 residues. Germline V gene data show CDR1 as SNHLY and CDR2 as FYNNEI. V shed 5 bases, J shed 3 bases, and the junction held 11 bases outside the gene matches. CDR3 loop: CASSPTLLAGGFYNEQFF. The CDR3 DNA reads TGTGCCAGCAGTCCTACCTTACTAGCGGGAGGATTCTACAATGAGCAGTTCTTC.

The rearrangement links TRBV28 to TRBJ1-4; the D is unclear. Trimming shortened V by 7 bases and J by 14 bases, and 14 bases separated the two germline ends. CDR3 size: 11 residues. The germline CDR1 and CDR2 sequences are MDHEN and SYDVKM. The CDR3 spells CASNYRGNLFF. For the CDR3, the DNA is TGTGCCAGCAATTACCGAGGAAATCTGTTTTTT.

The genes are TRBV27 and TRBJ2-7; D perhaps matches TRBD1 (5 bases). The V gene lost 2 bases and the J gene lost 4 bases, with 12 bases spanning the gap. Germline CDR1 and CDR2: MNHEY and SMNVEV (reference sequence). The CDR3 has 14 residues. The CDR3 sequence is CASSLRPGIYEQYF. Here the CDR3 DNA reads TGTGCCAGCAGTTTAAGACCAGGGATTTACGAGCAGTACTTC.

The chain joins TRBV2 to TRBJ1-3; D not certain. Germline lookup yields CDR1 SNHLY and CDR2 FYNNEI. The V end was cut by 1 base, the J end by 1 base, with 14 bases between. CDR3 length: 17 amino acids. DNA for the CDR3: TGTGCCAGCAGTGAAGGGGTGGAGGGCACTTCTGGAAACACCATATATTTT. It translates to CASSEGVEGTSGNTIYF.

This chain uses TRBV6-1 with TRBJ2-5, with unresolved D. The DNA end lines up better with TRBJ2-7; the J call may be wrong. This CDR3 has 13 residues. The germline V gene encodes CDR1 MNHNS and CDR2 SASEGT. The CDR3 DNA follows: TGTGCCAGCAGGGCAGCCAGCTCCTACGAGCAGTACTTC. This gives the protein CASRAASSYEQYF.

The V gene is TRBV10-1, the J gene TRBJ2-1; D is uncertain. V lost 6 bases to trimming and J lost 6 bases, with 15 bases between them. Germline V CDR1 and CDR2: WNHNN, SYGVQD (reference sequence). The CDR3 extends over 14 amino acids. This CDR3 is CASSRLGIGNEQFF. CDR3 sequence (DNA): TGCGCCAGCAGCAGGCTGGGGATCGGCAATGAGCAGTTCTTC.

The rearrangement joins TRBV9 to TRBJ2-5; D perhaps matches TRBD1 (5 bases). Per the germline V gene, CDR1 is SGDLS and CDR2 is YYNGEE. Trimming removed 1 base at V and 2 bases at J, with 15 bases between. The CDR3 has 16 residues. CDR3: CASSVLPWGNQETQYF. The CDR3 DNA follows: TGTGCCAGCAGCGTATTGCCGTGGGGCAATCAAGAGACCCAGTACTTC. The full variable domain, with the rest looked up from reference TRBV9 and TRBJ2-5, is DSGVTQTPKHLITATGQRVTLRCSPRSGDLSVYWYQQSLDQGLQFLIQYYNGEERAKGNILERFSAQQFPDLHSELNLSSLELGDSALYFCASSVLPWGNQETQYFGPGTRLLVL.

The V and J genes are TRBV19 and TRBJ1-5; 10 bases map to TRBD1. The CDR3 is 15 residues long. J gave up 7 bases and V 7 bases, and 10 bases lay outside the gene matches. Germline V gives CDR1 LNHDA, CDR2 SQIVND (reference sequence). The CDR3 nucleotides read TGTGCCAGTAATCTTGCGACAGGGGGCTGGCAGCCCCAGCATTTT. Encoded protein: CASNLATGGWQPQHF.

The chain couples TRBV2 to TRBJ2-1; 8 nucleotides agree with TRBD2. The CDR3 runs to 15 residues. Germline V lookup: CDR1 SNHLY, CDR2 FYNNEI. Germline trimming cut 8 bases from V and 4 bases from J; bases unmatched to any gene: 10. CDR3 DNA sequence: TGTGCCAGCGGGGGAGGACTAGCTAGGTACAATGAGCAGTTCTTC. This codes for CASGGGLARYNEQFF. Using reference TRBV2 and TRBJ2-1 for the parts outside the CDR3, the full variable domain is EPEVTQTPSHQVTQMGQEVILRCVPISNHLYFYWYRQILGQKVEFLVSFYNNEISEKSEIFDDQFSVERPDGSNFTLKIRSTKLEDSAMYFCASGGGLARYNEQFFGPGTRLTVL.

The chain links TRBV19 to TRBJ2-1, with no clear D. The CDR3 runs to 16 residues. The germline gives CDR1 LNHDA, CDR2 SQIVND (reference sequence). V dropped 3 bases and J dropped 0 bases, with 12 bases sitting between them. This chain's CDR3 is CASSIRRTSSYNEQFF. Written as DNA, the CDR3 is TGTGCCAGTAGTATCAGGCGGACCAGCTCCTACAATGAGCAGTTCTTC.

The CDR3 region has the DNA TGTGCCAGCAGTTTAGGACAGAACCCCTACAATGAGCAGTTCTTC. Protein product: CASSLGQNPYNEQFF. This sequence joins TRBV27 and TRBJ2-1; possible D gene TRBD1, 6 bases. This CDR3 comprises 15 residues. CDR1 and CDR2 from the germline V gene are MNHEY and SMNVEV (reference sequence). Trimming pared 2 bases from V and 2 bases from J, leaving 10 bases between.

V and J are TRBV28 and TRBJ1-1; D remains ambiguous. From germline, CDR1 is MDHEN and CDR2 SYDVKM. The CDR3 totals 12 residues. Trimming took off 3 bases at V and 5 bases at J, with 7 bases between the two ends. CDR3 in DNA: TGTGCCAGCAGTTTTGTGGGGACTGAAGCTTTCTTT. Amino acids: CASSFVGTEAFF.

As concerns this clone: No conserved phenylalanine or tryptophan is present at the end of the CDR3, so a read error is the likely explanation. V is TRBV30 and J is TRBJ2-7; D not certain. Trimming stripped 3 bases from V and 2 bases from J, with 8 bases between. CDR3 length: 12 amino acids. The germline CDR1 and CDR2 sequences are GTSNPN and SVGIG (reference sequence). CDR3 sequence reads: CAWRGRAYEQYL. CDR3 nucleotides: TGTGCCTGGAGGGGTAGGGCCTACGAGCAGTACCTC.

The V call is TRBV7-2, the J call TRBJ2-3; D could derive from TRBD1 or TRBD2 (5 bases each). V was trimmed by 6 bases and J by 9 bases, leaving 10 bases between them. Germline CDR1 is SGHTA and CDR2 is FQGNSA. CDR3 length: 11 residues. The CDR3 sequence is CASSPRETQYF. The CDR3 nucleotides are TGTGCCAGCAGTCCCAGGGAGACGCAGTATTTT.

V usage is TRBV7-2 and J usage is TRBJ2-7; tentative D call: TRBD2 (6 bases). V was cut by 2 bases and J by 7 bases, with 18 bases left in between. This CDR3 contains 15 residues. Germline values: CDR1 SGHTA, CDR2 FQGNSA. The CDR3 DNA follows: TGTGCCAGCAGCTTAACCGGCGGGAACTTAGAAGAGCAGTACTTC. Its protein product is CASSLTGGNLEEQYF. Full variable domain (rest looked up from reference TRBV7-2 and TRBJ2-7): GAGVSQSPSNKVTEKGKDVELRCDPISGHTALYWYRQSLGQGLEFLIYFQGNSAPDKSGLPSDRFSAERTGGSVSTLTIQRTQQEDSAVYLCASSLTGGNLEEQYFGPGTRLTVT.

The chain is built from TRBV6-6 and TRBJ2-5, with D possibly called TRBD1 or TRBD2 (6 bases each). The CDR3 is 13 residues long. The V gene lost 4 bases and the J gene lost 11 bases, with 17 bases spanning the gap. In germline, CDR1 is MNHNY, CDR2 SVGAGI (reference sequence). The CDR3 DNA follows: TGTGCCAGCAGTTCAGGGGACTCCTCGGAGCAGTACTTC. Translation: CASSSGDSSEQYF.

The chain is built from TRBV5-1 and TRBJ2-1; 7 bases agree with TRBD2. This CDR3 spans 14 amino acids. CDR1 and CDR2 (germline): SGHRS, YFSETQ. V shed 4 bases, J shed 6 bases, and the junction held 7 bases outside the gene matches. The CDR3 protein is CASSLTPGGNEQFF. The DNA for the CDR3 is TGCGCCAGCAGCCTAACCCCGGGGGGCAATGAGCAGTTCTTC.